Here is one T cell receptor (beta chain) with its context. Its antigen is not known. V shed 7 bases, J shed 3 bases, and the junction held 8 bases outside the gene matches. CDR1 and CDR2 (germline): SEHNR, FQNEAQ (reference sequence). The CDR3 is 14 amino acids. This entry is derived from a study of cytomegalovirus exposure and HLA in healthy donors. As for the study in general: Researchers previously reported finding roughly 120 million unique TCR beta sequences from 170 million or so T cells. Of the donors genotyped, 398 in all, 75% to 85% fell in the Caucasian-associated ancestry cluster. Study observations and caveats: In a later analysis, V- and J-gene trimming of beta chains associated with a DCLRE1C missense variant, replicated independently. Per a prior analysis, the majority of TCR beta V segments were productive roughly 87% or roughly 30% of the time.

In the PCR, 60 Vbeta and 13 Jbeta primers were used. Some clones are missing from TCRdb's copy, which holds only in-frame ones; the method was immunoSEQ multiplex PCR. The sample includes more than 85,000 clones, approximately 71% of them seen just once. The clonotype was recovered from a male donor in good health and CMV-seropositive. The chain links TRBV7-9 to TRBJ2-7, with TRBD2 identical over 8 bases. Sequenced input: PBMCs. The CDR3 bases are TGTGCCAGCACCCGGAACAGCGGGAGCTACGAGCAGTACTTC. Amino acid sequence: CASTRNSGSYEQYF.